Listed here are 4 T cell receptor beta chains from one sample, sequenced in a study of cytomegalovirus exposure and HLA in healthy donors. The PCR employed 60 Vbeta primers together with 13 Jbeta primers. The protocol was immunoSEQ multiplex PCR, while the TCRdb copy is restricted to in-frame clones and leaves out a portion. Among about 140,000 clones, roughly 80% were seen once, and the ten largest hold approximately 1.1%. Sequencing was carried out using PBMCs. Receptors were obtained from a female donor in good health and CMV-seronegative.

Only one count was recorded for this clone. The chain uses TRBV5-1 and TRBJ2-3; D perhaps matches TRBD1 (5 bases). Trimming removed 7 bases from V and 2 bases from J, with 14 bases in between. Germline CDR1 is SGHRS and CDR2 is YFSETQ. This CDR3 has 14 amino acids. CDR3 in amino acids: CASGDLGLTDTQYF. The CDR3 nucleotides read TGCGCCAGCGGTGATCTGGGGCTCACAGATACGCAGTATTTT.

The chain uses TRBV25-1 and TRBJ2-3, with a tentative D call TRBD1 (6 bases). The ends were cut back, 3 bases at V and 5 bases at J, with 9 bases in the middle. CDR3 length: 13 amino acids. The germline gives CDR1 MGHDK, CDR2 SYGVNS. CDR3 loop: CASSDRGKDTQYF. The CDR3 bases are TGTGCCAGCAGTGACAGGGGCAAAGATACGCAGTATTTT.

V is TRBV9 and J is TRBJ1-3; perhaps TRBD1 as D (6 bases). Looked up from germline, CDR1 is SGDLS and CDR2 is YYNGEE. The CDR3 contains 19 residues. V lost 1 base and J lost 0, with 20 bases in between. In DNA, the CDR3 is TGTGCCAGCAGCGTACGTCCGGGACACATGGAGAGCTCTGGAAACACCATATATTTT. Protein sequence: CASSVRPGHMESSGNTIYF.

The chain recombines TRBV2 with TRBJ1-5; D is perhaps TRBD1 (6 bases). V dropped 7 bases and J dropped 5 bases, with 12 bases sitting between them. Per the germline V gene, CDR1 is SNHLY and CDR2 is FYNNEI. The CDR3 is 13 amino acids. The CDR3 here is CASTVTGYQPQHF. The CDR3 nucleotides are TGTGCCAGCACCGTTACAGGGTATCAGCCCCAGCATTTT.